The 24 T cell receptor beta chains below all came from one sample that was sequenced in a study of OX40 agonist ivuxolimab in advanced cancers. The library came from the immunoSEQ multiplex PCR assay. The table comes from immuneACCESS by way of TCRdb, which keeps in-frame sequences with V and J called. Part of the clones is missing from these tables; in studies checked, under half for an unresolved V gene and the rest for unknown reasons. This sample holds about 73,000 clones; approximately 92% were observed only once. The ten largest clones represent under 0.6% of the sample. Sequenced material: CD4+ or CD8+ T cells sorted from blood, taken in a trial of the OX40 agonist ivuxolimab. The receptors here all came from an adult with an advanced solid tumor such as melanoma, head and neck, liver or kidney cancer.

The J gene is TRBJ2-5, the V gene TRBV5-5, with TRBD2 identical over 9 bases. V lost 0 bases and J lost 5; bases outside the gene matches: 5. There are 15 residues in the CDR3. Germline V gives CDR1 SGHKS, CDR2 YYEKEE (reference sequence). CDR3 sequence reads: CASSLASGVRETQYF. The CDR3 DNA reads TGTGCCAGCAGCTTGGCTAGCGGGGTCAGGGAGACCCAGTACTTC.

This clone was found a few times. This sequence joins TRBV10-3 and TRBJ2-3; 7 nucleotides align to TRBD2. With V trimmed by 0 bases and J by 4 bases, 7 bases remained unmatched. The CDR3 covers 16 residues. Germline loops: CDR1 ENHRY, CDR2 SYGVKD. The CDR3 DNA is TGTGCCATCAGTGAGTCCCGCGCGGGGGAGTCAGATACGCAGTATTTT. This gives the protein CAISESRAGESDTQYF.

V usage is TRBV18 and J usage is TRBJ2-5; 11 bases match TRBD2. The CDR3 totals 18 residues. Germline CDR1 reads KGHSH; CDR2 reads LQKENI. Trimming at V came to 2 bases and at J to 2 bases, leaving 10 bases not matched to a gene. Here the CDR3 reads CASSPRTTSGGGQETQYF. The CDR3 nucleotides are TGTGCCAGCTCACCAAGAACAACTAGCGGGGGAGGGCAAGAGACCCAGTACTTC.

The genes are TRBV5-6 and TRBJ2-5; D gene unclear. The CDR3 has 11 amino acids. From germline, CDR1 is SGHDT and CDR2 YYEEEE. Trimming took off 4 bases at V and 7 bases at J, with 8 bases between the two ends. CDR3: CASSASGTQYF. DNA for the CDR3: TGTGCCAGCAGCGCTTCGGGGACCCAGTACTTC. Full variable domain (missing parts from reference TRBV5-6 and TRBJ2-5): DAGVTQSPTHLIKTRGQQVTLRCSPKSGHDTVSWYQQALGQGPQFIFQYYEEEERQRGNFPDRFSGHQFPNYSSELNVNALLLGDSALYLCASSASGTQYFGPGTRLLVL.

The chain has TRBV10-3 and TRBJ2-3, with no clear D. The CDR3 totals 13 residues. Trimming stripped 7 bases from V and 0 bases from J, with 8 bases between. CDR1 and CDR2 from the germline V gene are ENHRY and SYGVKD. The CDR3 nucleotides read TGTGCCATCACCGTAGAAAGCACAGATACGCAGTATTTT. Translated: CAITVESTDTQYF.

The chain has TRBV27 and TRBJ2-1; weak D call: TRBD1 (6 bases). CDR1 and CDR2 from the germline V gene are MNHEY and SMNVEV (reference sequence). The CDR3 extends over 13 amino acids. Trimming stripped 10 bases from V and 2 bases from J, with 12 bases between. CDR3: CATDRFAYNEQFF. The CDR3 DNA reads TGTGCCACTGACAGGTTCGCCTACAATGAGCAGTTCTTC.

The chain employs TRBV4-1 and TRBJ2-1; the D is unclear. Trimming cost V 0 bases and J 8 bases, with 14 bases left between them. The CDR3 length is 15 residues. Germline CDR1 reads MGHRA; CDR2 reads YSYEKL. CDR3 in DNA: TGCGCCAGCAGCCAAGAACGGGTGCCCCCCCATGAGCAGTTCTTC. As protein: CASSQERVPPHEQFF.

This clone was found once. The chain joins TRBV19 to TRBJ1-2; D not resolved. Trimming cost V 3 bases and J 2 bases, with 13 bases left between them. The CDR3 is made up of 15 amino acids. Per the germline V gene, CDR1 is LNHDA and CDR2 is SQIVND (reference sequence). CDR3 coding DNA: TGTGCCAGTAGTATGCCCGGCAGAACCAACTATGGCTACACCTTC. Its protein is CASSMPGRTNYGYTF.

The chain recombines TRBV7-9 with TRBJ2-3; perhaps TRBD2 as D (6 bases). Trimming removed 11 bases at V and 6 bases at J, with 15 bases between. Germline CDR1 SEHNR, CDR2 FQNEAQ (reference sequence). The CDR3 extends over 12 amino acids. CDR3 region: CAQEAGSDTQYF. The CDR3 bases are TGTGCCCAAGAAGCGGGTTCGGATACGCAGTATTTT.

The J gene is TRBJ2-2, the V gene TRBV7-3; tentatively, D is TRBD1 or TRBD2 (5 bases each). Germline lookup yields CDR1 SGHTA and CDR2 FQGTGA. Trimming stripped 2 bases from V and 6 bases from J, with 10 bases between. The CDR3 runs to 14 residues. As DNA, the CDR3 is TGTGCCAGCAGCTTAGGGACCAGGGCCGGGGAGCTGTTTTTT. Its protein is CASSLGTRAGELFF.

The chain employs TRBV6-5 and TRBJ1-5; D possibly corresponds to TRBD1 (6 bases). The CDR3 covers 15 residues. Germline CDR1 is MNHEY and CDR2 is SVGAGI. Deletions cut 0 bases from V and 5 bases from J, with 11 bases between. The CDR3 is CASSYSNAGDQPQHF. In DNA form, the CDR3 reads TGTGCCAGCAGTTACTCGAATGCAGGGGATCAGCCCCAGCATTTT.

The chain employs TRBV7-2 and TRBJ2-3; 10 bases line up with TRBD2. Trimming at V came to 5 bases and at J to 5 bases, leaving 16 bases not matched to a gene. CDR3 size: 18 residues. In germline, CDR1 is SGHTA, CDR2 FQGNSA. CDR3 loop: CASSASYSSSGRRDTQYF. The CDR3 nucleotides are TGTGCCAGCAGCGCAAGTTACTCGTCTAGCGGGAGAAGAGATACGCAGTATTTT.

The V gene is TRBV15, the J gene TRBJ2-5, with 7 bases fitting TRBD1. Germline-derived CDR1 and CDR2 are LNHNV and YYDKDF (reference sequence). The CDR3 length is 15 residues. V gave up 1 base and J gave up 2 bases; unmatched junction bases: 4. The CDR3 DNA reads TGTGCCACCAGCAGAGGGACAGGCAAACAAGAGACCCAGTACTTC. This codes for CATSRGTGKQETQYF.

This chain joins TRBV18 and TRBJ2-2; a weak D match, TRBD1 (6 bases). The CDR3 length is 13 residues. Per the germline V gene, CDR1 is KGHSH and CDR2 is LQKENI. The V gene lost 5 bases and the J gene lost 5 bases, with 9 bases spanning the gap. The CDR3 DNA sequence: TGTGCCAGCTCAGTACAGGGAACCGGGGAGCTGTTTTTT. This sequence encodes CASSVQGTGELFF. The complete variable domain, with remaining parts taken from reference TRBV18 and TRBJ2-2, reads NAGVMQNPRHLVRRRGQEARLRCSPMKGHSHVYWYRQLPEEGLKFMVYLQKENIIDESGMPKERFSAEFPKEGPSILRIQQVVRGDSAAYFCASSVQGTGELFFGEGSRLTVL.

The V and J genes are TRBV18 and TRBJ2-3; 8 nucleotides match TRBD2. The CDR3 has 17 amino acids. Germline values: CDR1 KGHSH, CDR2 LQKENI. Trimming cost V 2 bases and J 4 bases; bases outside gene matches: 11. This CDR3 reads CASSPTQIAGISDTQYF. As DNA, the CDR3 is TGTGCCAGCTCACCAACGCAAATAGCGGGAATCTCAGATACGCAGTATTTT.

This clone appeared a single time. This rearrangement joins TRBV28 to TRBJ1-4; D might be TRBD1 (5 bases). The CDR3 has 15 residues. The V gene's germline CDR1 is MDHEN and CDR2 SYDVKM. Trimming shortened V by 4 bases and J by 4 bases, and 13 bases separated the two germline ends. CDR3 nucleotides: TGTGCCAGCAGTTCCCGGGGGGTTAATAATGAAAAACTGTTTTTT. It codes for CASSSRGVNNEKLFF.

V is TRBV7-8 and J is TRBJ2-2; TRBD2 is a possible D gene (5 bases). Germline V gene sequence: CDR1 SGHVS, CDR2 FQNEAQ. The V end was cut by 2 bases, the J end by 1 base, with 8 bases between. This CDR3 region has 15 residues. The chain's CDR3 is CASSLWGVNTGELFF. In DNA, the CDR3 is TGTGCCAGCAGCTTATGGGGAGTGAACACCGGGGAGCTGTTTTTT.

The genes are TRBV11-2 and TRBJ2-1; 10 bases align to TRBD2. Per the germline V gene, CDR1 is SGHAT and CDR2 is FQNNGV. V was pared by 5 bases and J by 7 bases, with 8 bases of the junction left unmatched. CDR3 length: 15 amino acids. The CDR3 sequence: CASSQGGTSANEQFF. In nucleotides, the CDR3 is TGTGCCAGCAGCCAAGGGGGGACTAGCGCAAATGAGCAGTTCTTC.

The rearrangement uses TRBV4-3 and TRBJ1-5; possibly TRBD1 for D (6 bases). Germline V gives CDR1 LGHNA, CDR2 YSLEER. V gave up 5 bases and J gave up 6 bases, with 17 bases separating them. The CDR3 runs 15 residues. The CDR3 nucleotides read TGCGCCAGCAGCACCAATCACAGGGTGGGTCAGCCCCAGCATTTT. Its translation: CASSTNHRVGQPQHF.

As DNA, the CDR3 is TGTGCCAGCAGCTTTACGCAGGGGATAACCTACGAGCAGTACTTC. Its translation: CASSFTQGITYEQYF. This chain connects TRBV11-2 to TRBJ2-7, with TRBD1 as a possible D gene (6 bases). The V and J ends lost 3 bases and 2 bases respectively, with 14 bases between them. Germline CDR1 reads SGHAT; CDR2 reads FQNNGV. This CDR3 comprises 15 residues.

CDR3 in amino acids: CASSLAGGLAGRGELFF. DNA of the CDR3: TGTGCCAGCAGCTTGGCCGGGGGACTAGCGGGAAGGGGGGAGCTGTTTTTT. The J gene is TRBJ2-2, the V gene TRBV5-4; 13 nucleotides agree with TRBD2. Germline V gene sequence: CDR1 SGHNT, CDR2 YYREEE (reference sequence). This CDR3 is built from 17 residues. V dropped 0 bases and J dropped 8; count of bases not matched to a gene: 7.

The chain recombines TRBV7-2 with TRBJ2-5, with 7 bases matching TRBD2. CDR1 and CDR2 from the germline V gene are SGHTA and FQGNSA. CDR3 length: 15 amino acids. V lost 2 bases and J lost 8; bases outside the gene matches: 11. This CDR3 reads CASSLSFLAVSTQYF. The DNA for the CDR3 is TGTGCCAGCAGCTTATCATTCCTAGCGGTTAGTACCCAGTACTTC.

This chain joins TRBV10-1 and TRBJ2-6; weak D call: TRBD2 (6 bases). CDR1 and CDR2 (germline): WNHNN, SYGVQD (reference sequence). This CDR3 is 19 amino acids long. Trimming pared 4 bases from V and 1 base from J, leaving 20 bases between. DNA for the CDR3: TGCGCCAGCAGTGCGTACCGGGACTCTTTGCCTTCTGGGGCCAACGTCCTGACTTTC. Translation gives CASSAYRDSLPSGANVLTF.

The chain uses TRBV6-5 and TRBJ2-7; TRBD2 agrees at 14 bases. CDR3 length: 16 amino acids. The V gene end was trimmed by 1 base and the J gene end by 3 bases; junction bases not matched to a gene: 2. The germline V gene has CDR1 MNHEY and CDR2 SVGAGI. This CDR3 reads CASSYLTSGRVYEQYF. The DNA of the CDR3 is TGTGCCAGCAGTTACTTGACTAGCGGGAGGGTCTACGAGCAGTACTTC.